These 17 T cell receptor beta chains came from one sample sequenced in a study of metastatic and nonmetastatic thyroid tumors. No treatment had been given to any patient before thyroid surgery. TCRdb re-analyzed the PCR reads using MiXCR. The sample includes tens of thousands of clones, roughly an eighth of them seen just once. The sample comprised blood. These receptor sequences come from a female donor with papillary thyroid cancer or a benign thyroid nodule (not recorded which). Some clones in this sample may be carry-over from other donors' samples.

CDR3 bases: TGTGCCAGCAGCTTGTCGCCCCTCCGGGAGCAGTACTTC. Translating it yields CASSLSPLREQYF. The genes are TRBV5-6 and TRBJ2-7; D is uncertain. Germline V CDR1 and CDR2: SGHDT, YYEEEE. Trimming stripped 1 base from V and 7 bases from J, with 12 bases between. The CDR3 has 13 residues.

This clone was counted many times. CDR3 coding DNA: TGCAGCGTGTTACAGGGGACAGATACGCAGTATTTT. Its translation is CSVLQGTDTQYF. V is TRBV29-1 and J is TRBJ2-3, with 7 bases that match TRBD1. CDR3 length: 12 amino acids. Trimming cost V 6 bases and J 3 bases; bases outside gene matches: 3. Germline V gene lookup returns CDR1 SQVTM and CDR2 ANQGSEA.

This clone came up many times. The chain is built from TRBV30 and TRBJ1-4; no firm D call. The CDR3 extends over 14 amino acids. Deletions cut 3 bases from V and 3 bases from J, with 11 bases between. Germline V gives CDR1 GTSNPN, CDR2 SVGIG (reference sequence). The CDR3 region has the DNA TGTGCCTGGAGGTCCCTTGTTGCTAATGAAAAACTGTTTTTT. It specifies CAWRSLVANEKLFF. Full variable domain (outside the CDR3, taken from reference TRBV30 and TRBJ1-4): SQTIHQWPATLVQPVGSPLSLECTVEGTSNPNLYWYRQAAGRGLQLLFYSVGIGQISSEVPQNLSASRPQDRQFILSSKKLLLSDSGFYLCAWRSLVANEKLFFGSGTQLSVL.

This clone was found many times. The chain joins TRBV12-3 or TRBV12-4 to TRBJ1-2; D unresolved. V dropped 6 bases and J dropped 1 base, with 6 bases sitting between them. The CDR3 has 12 amino acids. The CDR3 bases are TGTGCCAGCAGCTTGGGTAACTATGGCTACACCTTC. Its protein is CASSLGNYGYTF.

The chain has TRBV12-5 and TRBJ1-2; D unclear. The length of the CDR3 is 16 residues. The V gene lost 5 bases and the J gene lost 5 bases, with 21 bases spanning the gap. Germline assignment: CDR1 LGHNT and CDR2 FRNRAP. CDR3 residues: CASGAIRESTYYGYTF. CDR3 bases: TGTGCTAGTGGTGCTATAAGGGAAAGCACTTATTATGGCTACACCTTC.

Only a few counts were recorded for this clone. The J gene is TRBJ1-2, the V gene TRBV6-1; TRBD1 might be the D (5 bases). The ends were cut back, 10 bases at V and 4 bases at J, with 13 bases in the middle. Germline V CDR1 and CDR2: MNHNS, SASEGT. The CDR3 consists of 12 residues. The CDR3 is CATREESYGYTF. DNA of the CDR3: TGTGCCACCAGGGAGGAAAGCTATGGCTACACCTTC.

A remark on this clone: Different DNA sequences within this sample yield the same CDR3. The chain has TRBV7-3 and TRBJ1-1; no clear D. V was cut by 4 bases and J by 5 bases, with 17 bases left in between. CDR3 size: 15 residues. Germline V gene data show CDR1 as SGHTA and CDR2 as FQGTGA. CDR3 DNA sequence: TGTGCCAGCAGCTCTTCTGGAGGATGGGGTACTGAAGCTTTCTTT. This codes for CASSSSGGWGTEAFF.

This clone came up many times. This chain uses TRBV6-4 with TRBJ1-1; possibly TRBD1 for D (5 bases). V was shortened by 5 bases and J by 1 base, with 8 bases between the two germline ends. Germline V gene sequence: CDR1 MRHNA, CDR2 SNTAGT. The CDR3 extends over 13 amino acids. The CDR3 DNA reads TGTGCCAGCAGTCCCAGGGAGAACACTGAAGCTTTCTTT. It encodes CASSPRENTEAFF.

This clone occurred many times. This chain uses TRBV6-1 with TRBJ2-2; the D is unclear. CDR1 MNHNS and CDR2 SASEGT come from the germline V gene. V dropped 6 bases and J dropped 4 bases, with 9 bases sitting between them. CDR3 length: 13 amino acids. In DNA, the CDR3 is TGTGCCAGCAGCCCCCCCTCCACCGGGGAGCTGTTTTTT. Its protein product is CASSPPSTGELFF.

This clone was seen ten or more times. The chain uses TRBV20-1 and TRBJ2-3; 12 bases fit TRBD2. Germline CDR1 is DFQATT and CDR2 is SNEGSKA (reference sequence). The CDR3 is 15 residues long. The V segment lost 2 bases and the J segment 11 bases; nucleotides outside the gene matches: 11. CDR3 protein: CSARSSGRVGLMQYF. In DNA form, the CDR3 reads TGCAGTGCTAGATCTAGCGGGAGGGTTGGGTTGATGCAGTATTTT.

The table lists this clone with a few counts. Germline and junction disagree at one end, which may indicate a read error. This rearrangement joins TRBV2 to TRBJ2-1; D gene ambiguous. The CDR3 contains 11 residues. Germline CDR1 reads SNHLY; CDR2 reads FYNNEI. The CDR3 DNA reads TGTGCCAGCAGTGAAGGTGGGTGGCTGGACTTC. Translation: CASSEGGWLDF.

In the case of this clone: Compared with germline, one end of the junction differs, possibly owing to a read error. The genes are TRBV2 and TRBJ2-7; a possible D gene is TRBD1 (6 bases). Germline loops: CDR1 SNHLY, CDR2 FYNNEI. This CDR3 has 14 amino acids. The CDR3: CACSAPYRDHEQYF. In DNA, the CDR3 is TGTGCCTGCAGCGCCCCGTACAGGGACCACGAGCAGTACTTC.

This chain uses TRBV20-1 with TRBJ2-2; 8 nucleotides agree with TRBD2. CDR1 is DFQATT and CDR2 is SNEGSKA in the germline V gene (reference sequence). The CDR3 length is 14 residues. The junction had 11 bases not matched to a gene; V was cut back by 5 bases and J by 9 bases. CDR3 in DNA: TGCAGTGCTCGTTCCGGGAGGGGTACCAGGGAGCTGTTTTTT. It translates to CSARSGRGTRELFF.

This clone came up many times. J is TRBJ2-7 and V is TRBV7-9, with a weak D call TRBD2 (6 bases). Per the germline V gene, CDR1 is SEHNR and CDR2 is FQNEAQ (reference sequence). The CDR3 extends over 12 amino acids. Trimming took 6 bases from V and 4 from J, leaving 10 bases between them. The CDR3 nucleotides are TGTGCCAGCAGAGGGGAGGCGTACGAGCAGTACTTC. This sequence encodes CASRGEAYEQYF.

This clone was observed many times. This chain connects TRBV9 to TRBJ2-5; tentatively, D is TRBD2 (5 bases). Germline values: CDR1 SGDLS, CDR2 YYNGEE. The CDR3 length is 14 residues. V was cut by 3 bases and J by 3 bases, with 12 bases left in between. The CDR3 sequence: CASSGFREEETQYF. The CDR3 nucleotides read TGTGCCAGCAGCGGCTTCCGGGAAGAAGAGACCCAGTACTTC.

This clone turned up a few times. The chain has TRBV12-3 or TRBV12-4 and TRBJ2-5; 11 bases fit TRBD2. The CDR3 consists of 15 residues. V shed 7 bases, J shed 5 bases, and the junction held 9 bases outside the gene matches. Here the CDR3 DNA reads TGTGCCAGCACCTTAGCGGGAGGGGTCATGGAGACCCAGTACTTC. This encodes CASTLAGGVMETQYF.

This clone occurred many times. The rearrangement uses TRBV5-1 and TRBJ2-7, with 7 bases that match TRBD1. CDR3 length equals 15 residues. CDR1 is SGHRS and CDR2 is YFSETQ in the germline V gene. Germline trimming cut 0 bases from V and 1 base from J; bases unmatched to any gene: 4. The CDR3 DNA reads TGCGCCAGCAGCTTGGGCCGGGACAGTTCCTACGAGCAGTACTTC. This sequence encodes CASSLGRDSSYEQYF.